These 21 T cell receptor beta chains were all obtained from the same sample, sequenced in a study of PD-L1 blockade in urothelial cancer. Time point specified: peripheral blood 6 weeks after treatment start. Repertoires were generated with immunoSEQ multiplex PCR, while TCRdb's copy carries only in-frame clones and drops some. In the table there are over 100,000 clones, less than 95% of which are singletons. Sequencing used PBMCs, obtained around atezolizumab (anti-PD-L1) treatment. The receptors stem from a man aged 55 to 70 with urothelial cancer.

DNA of the CDR3: TGTGCCACCAGCAGGGCGCGGTTGGGCGGGGAAAAACTGTTTTTT. Residues: CATSRARLGGEKLFF. The chain recombines TRBV15 with TRBJ1-4; D is uncertain. With 3 bases removed from V and 8 bases from J, the gap between germline ends came to 16 bases. Germline V gene lookup returns CDR1 LNHNV and CDR2 YYDKDF (reference sequence). This CDR3 contains 15 residues.

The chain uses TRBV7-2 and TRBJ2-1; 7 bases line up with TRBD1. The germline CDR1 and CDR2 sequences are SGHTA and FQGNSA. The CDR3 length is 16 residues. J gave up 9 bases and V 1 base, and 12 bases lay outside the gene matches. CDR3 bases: TGTGCCAGCAGCTTAGGGGCCAACAGGGGAATGGGTGAGCAGTTCTTC. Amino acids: CASSLGANRGMGEQFF. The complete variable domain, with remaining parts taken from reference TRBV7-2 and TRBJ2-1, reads GAGVSQSPSNKVTEKGKDVELRCDPISGHTALYWYRQSLGQGLEFLIYFQGNSAPDKSGLPSDRFSAERTGGSVSTLTIQRTQQEDSAVYLCASSLGANRGMGEQFFGPGTRLTVL.

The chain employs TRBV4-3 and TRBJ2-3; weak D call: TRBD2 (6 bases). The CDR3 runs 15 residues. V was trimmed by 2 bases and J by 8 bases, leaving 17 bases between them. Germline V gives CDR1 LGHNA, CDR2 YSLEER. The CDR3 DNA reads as TGCGCCAGCAGCCAAACCTCGACTAGTATCTCTACGCAGTATTTT. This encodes CASSQTSTSISTQYF.

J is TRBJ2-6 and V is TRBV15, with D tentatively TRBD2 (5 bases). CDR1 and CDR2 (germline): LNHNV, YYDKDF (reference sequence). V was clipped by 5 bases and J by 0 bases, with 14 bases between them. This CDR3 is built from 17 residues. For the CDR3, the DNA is TGTGCCACCAGCCCCGGGGAAGCCTACTCTGGGGCCAACGTCCTGACTTTC. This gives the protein CATSPGEAYSGANVLTF. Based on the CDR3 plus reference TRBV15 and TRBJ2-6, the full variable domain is DAMVIQNPRYQVTQFGKPVTLSCSQTLNHNVMYWYQQKSSQAPKLLFHYYDKDFNNEADTPDNFQSRRPNTSFCFLDIRSPGLGDTAMYLCATSPGEAYSGANVLTFGAGSRLTVL.

The CDR3 sequence: CAISGTSLETQYF. The CDR3 DNA reads as TGTGCCATCAGCGGGACTAGCTTAGAGACCCAGTACTTC. This rearrangement joins TRBV10-3 to TRBJ2-5; 9 bases match TRBD2. The CDR3 has 13 amino acids. Germline CDR1 ENHRY, CDR2 SYGVKD. Trimming removed 6 bases from V and 4 bases from J; junction bases left unmatched: 3.

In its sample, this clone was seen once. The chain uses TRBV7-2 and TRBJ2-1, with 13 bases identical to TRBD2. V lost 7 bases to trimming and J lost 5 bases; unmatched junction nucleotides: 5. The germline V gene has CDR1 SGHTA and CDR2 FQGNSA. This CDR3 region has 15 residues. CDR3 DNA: TGTGCCAGCACCCTACTAGCGGGGGGGCACAATGAGCAGTTCTTC. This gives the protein CASTLLAGGHNEQFF.

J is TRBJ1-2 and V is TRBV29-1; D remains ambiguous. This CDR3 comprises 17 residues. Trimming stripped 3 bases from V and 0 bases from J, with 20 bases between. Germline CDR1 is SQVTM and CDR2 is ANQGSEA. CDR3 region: CSVDVVSERQSNYGYTF. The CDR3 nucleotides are TGCAGCGTTGACGTTGTCAGTGAGAGGCAGTCTAACTATGGCTACACCTTC.

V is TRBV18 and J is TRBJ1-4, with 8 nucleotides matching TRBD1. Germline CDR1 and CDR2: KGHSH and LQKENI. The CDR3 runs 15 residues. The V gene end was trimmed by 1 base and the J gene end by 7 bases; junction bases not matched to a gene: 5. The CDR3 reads CASSPRQGRGEKLFF. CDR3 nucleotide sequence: TGTGCCAGCTCACCACGACAGGGGAGGGGTGAAAAACTGTTTTTT.

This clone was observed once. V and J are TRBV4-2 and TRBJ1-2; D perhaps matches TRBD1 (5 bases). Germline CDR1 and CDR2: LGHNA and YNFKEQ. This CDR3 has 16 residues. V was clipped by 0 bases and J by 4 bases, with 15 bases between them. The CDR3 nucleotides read TGTGCCAGCAGCCAAGAAGGGGAAACAGGTTTCTATGGCTACACCTTC. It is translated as CASSQEGETGFYGYTF.

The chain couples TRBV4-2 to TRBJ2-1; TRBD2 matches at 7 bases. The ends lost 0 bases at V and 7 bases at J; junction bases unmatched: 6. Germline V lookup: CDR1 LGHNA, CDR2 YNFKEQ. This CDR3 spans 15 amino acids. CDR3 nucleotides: TGTGCCAGCAGCCAAGATGGGGGGGGGAGAAATGAGCAGTTCTTC. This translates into CASSQDGGGRNEQFF.

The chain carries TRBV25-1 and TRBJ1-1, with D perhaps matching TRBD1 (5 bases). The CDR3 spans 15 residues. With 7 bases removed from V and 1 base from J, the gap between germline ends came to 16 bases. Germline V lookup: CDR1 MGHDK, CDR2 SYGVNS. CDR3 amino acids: CASTEHDRPNTEAFF. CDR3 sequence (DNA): TGTGCCAGCACCGAACACGACAGACCGAACACTGAAGCTTTCTTT.

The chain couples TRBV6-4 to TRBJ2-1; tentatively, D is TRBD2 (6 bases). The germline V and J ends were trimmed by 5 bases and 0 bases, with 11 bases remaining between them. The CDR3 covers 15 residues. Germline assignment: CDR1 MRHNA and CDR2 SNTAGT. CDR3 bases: TGTGCCAGCAGTAATCTAGCGAGCTCCTACAATGAGCAGTTCTTC. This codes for CASSNLASSYNEQFF.

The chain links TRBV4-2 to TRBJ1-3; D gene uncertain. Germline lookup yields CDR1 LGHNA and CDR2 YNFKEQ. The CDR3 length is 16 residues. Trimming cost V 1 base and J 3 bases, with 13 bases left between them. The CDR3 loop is CASSQVAGANGNTIYF. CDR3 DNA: TGTGCCAGCAGCCAAGTTGCAGGCGCGAATGGAAACACCATATATTTT.

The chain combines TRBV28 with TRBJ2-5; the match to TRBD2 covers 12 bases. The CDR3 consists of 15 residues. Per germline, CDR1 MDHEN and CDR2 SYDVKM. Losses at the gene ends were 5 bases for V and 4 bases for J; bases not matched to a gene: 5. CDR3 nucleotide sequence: TGTGCCAGCAGTCTCCCACTAGCGGGAGGAGAGACCCAGTACTTC. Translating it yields CASSLPLAGGETQYF.

In nucleotides, the CDR3 is TGTGCCTGGAACCAGCGGGAGAGGTCAGATACGCAGTATTTT. It translates to CAWNQRERSDTQYF. The chain is built from TRBV30 and TRBJ2-3, with 8 nucleotides matching TRBD2. Germline lookup yields CDR1 GTSNPN and CDR2 SVGIG (reference sequence). V lost 4 bases, J lost 4 bases, and 7 bases stayed unmatched. There are 14 residues in the CDR3.

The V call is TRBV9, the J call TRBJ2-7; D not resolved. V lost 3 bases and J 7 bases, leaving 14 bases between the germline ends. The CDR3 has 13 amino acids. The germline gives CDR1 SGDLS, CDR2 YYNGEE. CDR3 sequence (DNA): TGTGCCAGCAGCGGTGACTTCGCCGGGGAGCAGTACTTC. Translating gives CASSGDFAGEQYF.

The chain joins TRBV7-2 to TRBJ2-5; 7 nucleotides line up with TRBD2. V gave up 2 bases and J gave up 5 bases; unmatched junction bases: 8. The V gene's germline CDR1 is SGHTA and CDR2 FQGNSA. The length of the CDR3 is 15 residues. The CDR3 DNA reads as TGTGCCAGCAGCTTACAGCGGGGTGGGGGGGAGACCCAGTACTTC. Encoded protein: CASSLQRGGGETQYF.

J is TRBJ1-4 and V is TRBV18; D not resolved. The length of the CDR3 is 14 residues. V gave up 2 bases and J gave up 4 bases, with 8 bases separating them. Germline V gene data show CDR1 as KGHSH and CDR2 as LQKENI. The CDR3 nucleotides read TGTGCCAGCTCACCAAGCGGGATTAATGAAAAACTGTTTTTT. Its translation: CASSPSGINEKLFF.

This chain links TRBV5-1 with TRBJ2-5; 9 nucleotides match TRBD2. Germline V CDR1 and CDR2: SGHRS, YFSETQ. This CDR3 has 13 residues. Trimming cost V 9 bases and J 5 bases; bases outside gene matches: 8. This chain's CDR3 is CATAGGPGETQYF. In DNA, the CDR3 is TGCGCCACTGCGGGGGGGCCCGGCGAGACCCAGTACTTC. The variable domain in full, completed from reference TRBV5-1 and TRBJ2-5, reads KAGVTQTPRYLIKTRGQQVTLSCSPISGHRSVSWYQQTPGQGLQFLFEYFSETQRNKGNFPGRFSGRQFSNSRSEMNVSTLELGDSALYLCATAGGPGETQYFGPGTRLLVL.

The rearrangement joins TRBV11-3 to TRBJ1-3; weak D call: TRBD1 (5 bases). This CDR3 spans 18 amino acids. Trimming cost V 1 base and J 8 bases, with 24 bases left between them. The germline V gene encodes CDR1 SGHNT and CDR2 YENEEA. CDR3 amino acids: CASSLGGGAGFMEDTIYF. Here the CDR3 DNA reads TGTGCCAGCAGCTTAGGGGGAGGGGCAGGGTTCATGGAAGACACCATATATTTT.

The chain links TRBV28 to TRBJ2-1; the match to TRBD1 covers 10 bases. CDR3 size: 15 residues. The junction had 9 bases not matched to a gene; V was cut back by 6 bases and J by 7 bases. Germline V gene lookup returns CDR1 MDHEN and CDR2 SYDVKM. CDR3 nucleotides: TGTGCCAGCAGGTCAACGGGACAGGGGAAGAATGAGCAGTTCTTC. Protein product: CASRSTGQGKNEQFF.